Shown below are 32 T cell receptor beta chains from a single sample sequenced in a study of T cell clonotyping in hematopoietic cell transplantation. This table comes from immunoSEQ multiplex PCR, and its TCRdb copy is limited to in-frame clones, with some not included. The table lists approximately 10,000 clones, 40% to 55% of them singletons, with about 7.7% in the top ten. The input for sequencing was PBMCs, taken 30 days after allogeneic stem cell transplant. Every receptor here comes from a male patient aged 45 to 59 who had an allogeneic stem cell transplant from an unrelated donor, so the T cells may come from the graft donor. Some clones in this sample may be carry-over from other donors' samples.

In this sample, this clone turned up a few times. The rearrangement joins TRBV19 to TRBJ1-2, with 8 bases aligning to TRBD1. This CDR3 is built from 14 residues. In germline, CDR1 is LNHDA, CDR2 SQIVND (reference sequence). V shed 10 bases and J 0 bases; nucleotides not matched to a gene: 7. CDR3 loop: CATRQGTANYGYTF. CDR3 in DNA: TGTGCCACCAGACAGGGGACAGCTAACTATGGCTACACCTTC.

The sample holds a few counts of this clone. CDR3 bases: TGTGCCAGCAGCTTGGACATGAACTATGGCTACACCTTC. This translates into CASSLDMNYGYTF. This chain links TRBV5-5 with TRBJ1-2; unclear D gene. Trimming pared 0 bases from V and 2 bases from J, leaving 5 bases between. Per the germline V gene, CDR1 is SGHKS and CDR2 is YYEKEE (reference sequence). This CDR3 is built from 13 residues.

In this sample, this clone turned up a few times. The chain links TRBV6-5 to TRBJ2-3, with 11 bases identical to TRBD2. Germline values: CDR1 MNHEY, CDR2 SVGAGI. The ends lost 6 bases at V and 9 bases at J; junction bases unmatched: 11. The CDR3 consists of 15 residues. CDR3 sequence (DNA): TGTGCCAGCAGGCCCGGGACTAGCGGTTCTTTGACGCAGTATTTT. Translated: CASRPGTSGSLTQYF.

The chain carries TRBV30 and TRBJ1-1; D is perhaps TRBD1 (5 bases). CDR3 length: 16 residues. The germline gives CDR1 GTSNPN, CDR2 SVGIG (reference sequence). V was shortened by 4 bases and J by 7 bases, with 25 bases between the two germline ends. DNA of the CDR3: TGTGCCTGGATATGGCCGTTGGGGTCAGGGAACGATGAAGCTTTCTTT. Its translation is CAWIWPLGSGNDEAFF.

V usage is TRBV6-5 and J usage is TRBJ2-7; D remains unclear. Trimming stripped 6 bases from V and 6 bases from J, with 15 bases between. CDR1 and CDR2 (germline): MNHEY, SVGAGI. The CDR3 contains 13 residues. As DNA, the CDR3 is TGTGCCAGCAGCCGTGACATGGCTGGCGAGCAGTACTTC. It yields the protein CASSRDMAGEQYF.

Only one count was recorded for this clone. The chain has TRBV10-3 and TRBJ2-3; D not resolved. V was pared by 5 bases and J by 0 bases, with 12 bases between. This CDR3 spans 15 amino acids. Germline loops: CDR1 ENHRY, CDR2 SYGVKD. CDR3 coding DNA: TGTGCCATCAGTCAAGGAGACCCGAGCACAGATACGCAGTATTTT. Its protein product is CAISQGDPSTDTQYF.

Sample share makes this clone medium-sized. V and J are TRBV10-3 and TRBJ1-4; D is undetermined. Germline V lookup: CDR1 ENHRY, CDR2 SYGVKD. The CDR3 is 16 amino acids. Trimming took 3 bases from V and 0 from J, leaving 11 bases between them. CDR3 region: CAISETQRATNEKLFF. The CDR3 DNA is TGTGCCATCAGTGAAACGCAGCGAGCAACTAATGAAAAACTGTTTTTT.

This clone was counted between two and nine times. The V call is TRBV25-1, the J call TRBJ2-5; 7 nucleotides match TRBD2. Germline trimming cut 3 bases from V and 7 bases from J; bases unmatched to any gene: 5. The germline gives CDR1 MGHDK, CDR2 SYGVNS. The CDR3 contains 13 residues. This CDR3 reads CASSEPGRSTQYF. In nucleotides, the CDR3 is TGTGCCAGCAGTGAGCCCGGGAGGTCGACCCAGTACTTC.

By share, this clone ranks as medium-sized. The chain links TRBV5-6 to TRBJ1-2; TRBD1 agrees at 11 bases. The junction had 4 bases not matched to a gene; V was cut back by 4 bases and J by 8 bases. This CDR3 has 13 residues. Looked up from germline, CDR1 is SGHDT and CDR2 is YYEEEE. CDR3 sequence (DNA): TGTGCCAGCAGCGGACAGGGGGCCTACGGCTACACCTTC. Residues: CASSGQGAYGYTF.

The chain joins TRBV19 to TRBJ1-1, with D unresolved. The ends were cut back, 7 bases at V and 4 bases at J, with 19 bases in the middle. CDR1 and CDR2 (germline): LNHDA, SQIVND (reference sequence). CDR3 length: 15 amino acids. The chain's CDR3 is CASKGRRTRGTEAFF. CDR3 sequence (DNA): TGTGCCAGTAAGGGAAGAAGAACTCGAGGCACTGAAGCTTTCTTT. The variable domain in full, with the rest retrieved from reference TRBV19 and TRBJ1-1, is DGGITQSPKYLFRKEGQNVTLSCEQNLNHDAMYWYRQDPGQGLRLIYYSQIVNDFQKGDIAEGYSVSREKKESFPLTVTSAQKNPTAFYLCASKGRRTRGTEAFFGQGTRLTVV.

The chain carries TRBV6-5 and TRBJ2-7, with TRBD1 matching 7 bases. The ends lost 5 bases at V and 1 base at J; junction bases unmatched: 8. CDR3 length: 15 amino acids. Germline CDR1 reads MNHEY; CDR2 reads SVGAGI. The CDR3: CASSLRDRGSYEQYF. The CDR3 DNA sequence: TGTGCCAGCAGTCTCCGGGACAGAGGTTCCTACGAGCAGTACTTC.

The gene calls are TRBV7-6 and TRBJ1-5, with D perhaps matching TRBD1 (5 bases). V shed 5 bases and J shed 0 bases, with 8 bases lying between them. CDR1 is SGHVS, CDR2 FNYEAQ, per germline. The CDR3 length is 14 residues. This chain's CDR3 is CASSRDDSNQPQHF. DNA of the CDR3: TGTGCCAGCAGCCGGGACGATAGCAATCAGCCCCAGCATTTT.

Comment on this clone: In the same sample, other DNA sequences code for this CDR3. V usage is TRBV5-6 and J usage is TRBJ2-7; weak D call: TRBD2 (5 bases). CDR3 length: 14 amino acids. V shed 2 bases and J shed 0 bases, with 9 bases lying between them. Germline loops: CDR1 SGHDT, CDR2 YYEEEE. The CDR3 reads CASSFGRGSYEQYF. The DNA of the CDR3 is TGTGCCAGCAGCTTCGGACGGGGCTCCTACGAGCAGTACTTC.

The V gene is TRBV25-1, the J gene TRBJ2-5; TRBD1 agrees at 10 bases. The DNA end is a closer match to TRBJ2-7, so the J assignment may be wrong. Germline CDR1 and CDR2: MGHDK and SYGVNS. The CDR3 sequence is 14 residues long. In nucleotides, the CDR3 is TGTGCCACCTCACCGGGACAGGGGACCTACGAGCAGTACTTC. Its translation: CATSPGQGTYEQYF.

The V gene is TRBV4-3, the J gene TRBJ2-7; the match to TRBD2 covers 7 bases. This CDR3 comprises 18 residues. Per germline, CDR1 LGHNA and CDR2 YSLEER. Losses at the gene ends were 3 bases for V and 3 bases for J; bases not matched to a gene: 17. The CDR3 protein is CASSHEPLGGASGYEQYF. The CDR3 coding sequence is TGCGCCAGCAGCCACGAGCCACTCGGCGGGGCTAGCGGCTACGAGCAGTACTTC.

The chain couples TRBV30 to TRBJ1-5; D ambiguous. CDR3 length equals 10 residues. Trimming removed 4 bases at V and 8 bases at J, with 6 bases between. The germline gives CDR1 GTSNPN, CDR2 SVGIG (reference sequence). Here the CDR3 reads CAWNFEPQHF. CDR3 bases: TGTGCCTGGAATTTCGAGCCCCAGCATTTT.

This clone was recorded a few times. The V gene is TRBV29-1, the J gene TRBJ2-7; D possibly corresponds to TRBD2 (6 bases). Germline V gene data show CDR1 as SQVTM and CDR2 as ANQGSEA. Trimming pared 5 bases from V and 2 bases from J, leaving 10 bases between. The CDR3 covers 12 residues. DNA of the CDR3: TGCAGCGTTAGTAGCGGAACCTACGAGCAGTACTTC. This codes for CSVSSGTYEQYF.

This chain connects TRBV30 to TRBJ1-6; D is uncertain. The CDR3 runs to 13 residues. Trimming took off 4 bases at V and 10 bases at J, with 14 bases between the two ends. Germline values: CDR1 GTSNPN, CDR2 SVGIG (reference sequence). CDR3 sequence (DNA): TGTGCCTGGACCGGGTCCTTAGCGTCACCCCTCCACTTT. This gives the protein CAWTGSLASPLHF.

This clone was observed a few times. The CDR3 region has the DNA TGTGCCAGTAGTATAGTGTACAGAGGAAACTATGGCTACACCTTC. Protein: CASSIVYRGNYGYTF. The chain links TRBV19 to TRBJ1-2; D gene uncertain. This CDR3 contains 15 residues. CDR1 is LNHDA, CDR2 SQIVND, per germline (reference sequence). V gave up 1 base and J gave up 2 bases, with 11 bases separating them.

The rearrangement joins TRBV25-1 to TRBJ1-2; maybe TRBD1 (5 bases). The CDR3 loop spans 13 amino acids. V gave up 3 bases and J gave up 4 bases, with 9 bases separating them. The germline gives CDR1 MGHDK, CDR2 SYGVNS. CDR3: CASSDGGTYGYTF. DNA for the CDR3: TGTGCCAGCAGTGATGGGGGAACCTATGGCTACACCTTC.

V usage is TRBV6-1 and J usage is TRBJ2-7, with 9 bases that match TRBD1. Trimming at V came to 10 bases and at J to 1 base, leaving 8 bases not matched to a gene. The CDR3 runs to 14 residues. Germline CDR1 reads MNHNS; CDR2 reads SASEGT. The CDR3 bases are TGTGCCACGGGGGGACAGGGAGTGTCCTACGAGCAGTACTTC. Translation: CATGGQGVSYEQYF.

The chain has TRBV6-6 and TRBJ1-5; the match to TRBD1 covers 7 bases. The CDR3 is 15 residues long. Germline V gene sequence: CDR1 MNHNY, CDR2 SVGAGI (reference sequence). The J segment lost 3 bases and the V segment lost 6 bases, leaving 8 bases of the junction unmatched. Written as DNA, the CDR3 is TGTGCCAGCAGGTCGGGCAGGGGGGCCAATCAGCCCCAGCATTTT. This gives the protein CASRSGRGANQPQHF.

This clone was seen more than once but under ten times. The rearrangement uses TRBV29-1 and TRBJ2-5; D may be TRBD1 (5 bases). Trimming took 6 bases from V and 2 from J, leaving 7 bases between them. Germline V gives CDR1 SQVTM, CDR2 ANQGSEA. The CDR3 covers 11 residues. The CDR3 loop reads CSVGQQETQYF. CDR3 DNA: TGCAGCGTGGGGCAGCAAGAGACCCAGTACTTC.

This clone was seen only a few times. The chain recombines TRBV5-1 with TRBJ1-2; D is unclear. Germline V gene data show CDR1 as SGHRS and CDR2 as YFSETQ. CDR3 size: 14 residues. Between the trimmed V and J ends, which lost 2 bases and 4 bases, there was a span of 12 bases. The CDR3 is CASSLMDDGYGYTF. In DNA, the CDR3 is TGCGCCAGCAGCTTAATGGATGACGGCTATGGCTACACCTTC.

The genes are TRBV27 and TRBJ1-5; D may be TRBD1 (5 bases). The CDR3 spans 14 residues. Trimming removed 3 bases from V and 5 bases from J, with 11 bases in between. The germline CDR1 and CDR2 sequences are MNHEY and SMNVEV (reference sequence). This CDR3 reads CASSFRGGDQPQHF. CDR3 DNA: TGTGCCAGCAGTTTCCGGGGAGGGGATCAGCCCCAGCATTTT.

The chain has TRBV30 and TRBJ1-4; D uncertain. This CDR3 has 15 amino acids. Germline V gives CDR1 GTSNPN, CDR2 SVGIG (reference sequence). V was trimmed by 4 bases and J by 3 bases, leaving 15 bases between them. In DNA form, the CDR3 reads TGTGCCTGGAATCTGGACTTTCGGGCTAATGAAAAACTGTTTTTT. Protein product: CAWNLDFRANEKLFF.

A single count supports this clone. The chain is built from TRBV4-3 and TRBJ2-3; D is ambiguous. The V and J ends lost 1 base and 0 bases respectively, with 14 bases between them. The CDR3 totals 17 residues. Germline lookup yields CDR1 LGHNA and CDR2 YSLEER. The CDR3 region has the DNA TGCGCCAGCAGCCAAGTGGGGTTGAGCAGGAGCACAGATACGCAGTATTTT. Encoded protein: CASSQVGLSRSTDTQYF.

This chain joins TRBV30 and TRBJ2-1; no clear D gene. There are 13 residues in the CDR3. Trimming left V 0 bases short and J 6 bases short, with 9 bases between. The germline V gene encodes CDR1 GTSNPN and CDR2 SVGIG (reference sequence). The CDR3 DNA follows: TGTGCCTGGAGTGTACGAGTCGTCAATGAGCAGTTCTTC. Its translation: CAWSVRVVNEQFF.

This clone is a singleton in its sample. The V and J genes are TRBV4-1 and TRBJ2-7; the match to TRBD2 covers 8 bases. V lost 3 bases to trimming and J lost 2 bases; unmatched junction nucleotides: 6. Germline CDR1 is MGHRA and CDR2 is YSYEKL. This CDR3 is 15 amino acids long. DNA for the CDR3: TGCGCCAGCAGCCATTCACCGGGACTAGCCTACGAGCAGTACTTC. Translating it yields CASSHSPGLAYEQYF.

V usage is TRBV7-9 and J usage is TRBJ2-2; D remains ambiguous. V was clipped by 1 base and J by 9 bases, with 3 bases between them. This CDR3 region has 11 residues. Germline lookup yields CDR1 SEHNR and CDR2 FQNEAQ (reference sequence). CDR3 loop: CASSLDRELFF. The CDR3 DNA reads TGTGCCAGCAGCTTAGACAGGGAGCTGTTTTTT.

This chain connects TRBV29-1 to TRBJ2-2; D is unresolved. The CDR3 length is 14 residues. The V gene's germline CDR1 is SQVTM and CDR2 ANQGSEA. Trimming cost V 2 bases and J 6 bases, with 13 bases left between them. CDR3 nucleotide sequence: TGCAGCGTTGAATGGAGTGTGGGTGCCGGGGAGCTGTTTTTT. As protein: CSVEWSVGAGELFF.

The rearrangement links TRBV5-6 to TRBJ2-7, with 8 bases aligning to TRBD1. V gave up 0 bases and J gave up 6 bases; unmatched junction bases: 5. The CDR3 runs to 14 residues. Germline CDR1 reads SGHDT; CDR2 reads YYEEEE. The CDR3 nucleotides are TGTGCCAGCAGCTTGGGTGGACAGGGTGCCGAGCAGTACTTC. Translation gives CASSLGGQGAEQYF.